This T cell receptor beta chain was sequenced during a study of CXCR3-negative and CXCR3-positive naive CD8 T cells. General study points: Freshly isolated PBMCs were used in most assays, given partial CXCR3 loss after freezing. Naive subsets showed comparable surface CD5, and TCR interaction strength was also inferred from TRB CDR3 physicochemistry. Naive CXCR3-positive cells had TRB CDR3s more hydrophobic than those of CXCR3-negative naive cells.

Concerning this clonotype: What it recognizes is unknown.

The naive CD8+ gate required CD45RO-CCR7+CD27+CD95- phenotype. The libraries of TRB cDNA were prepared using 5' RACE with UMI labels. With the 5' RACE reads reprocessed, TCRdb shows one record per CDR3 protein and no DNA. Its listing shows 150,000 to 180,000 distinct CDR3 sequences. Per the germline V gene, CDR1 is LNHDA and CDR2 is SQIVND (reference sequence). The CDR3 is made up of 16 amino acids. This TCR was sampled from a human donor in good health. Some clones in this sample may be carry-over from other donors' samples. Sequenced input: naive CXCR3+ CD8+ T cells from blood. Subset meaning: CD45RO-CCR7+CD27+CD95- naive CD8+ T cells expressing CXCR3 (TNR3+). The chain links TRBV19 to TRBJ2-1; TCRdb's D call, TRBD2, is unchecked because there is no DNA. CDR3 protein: CASPRTPISSYNEQFF.